Described below is a single T cell receptor beta chain sequence and its context. Healthy donors of bone marrow made up the group. The PCR used 60 Vbeta and 13 Jbeta primers. Repertoires were generated with immunoSEQ multiplex PCR, while TCRdb's copy carries only in-frame clones and drops some. The sample has about 270,000 clones, 65% to 85% seen once; the top ten hold over 2%. This CDR3 contains 18 residues. The V end lost 5 bases, the J end lost 7 bases, and 26 bases lay between the germline ends. Germline V gene lookup returns CDR1 MDHEN and CDR2 SYDVKM. These data belong to a study of cytomegalovirus exposure and HLA in healthy donors.

The sequenced material came from PBMCs. This receptor was taken from a female donor in good health and CMV-seronegative. This chain uses TRBV28 with TRBJ2-2, with D perhaps TRBD2 (8 bases). The CDR3 loop reads CASSPLSGRGQEGGELFF. The DNA for the CDR3 is TGTGCCAGCAGTCCGCTATCCGGGAGGGGGCAGGAGGGCGGGGAGCTGTTTTTT.